This TCR beta chain was recovered during a study of CD8 T cells in Susac syndrome. Trimming left V 4 bases short and J 5 bases short, with 12 bases between. Germline V lookup: CDR1 SNHLY, CDR2 FYNNEI. The CDR3 is made up of 14 amino acids. TCR beta from blood CD8+ and CD4+ T cells was sequenced. Negative isolation yielded CD8+ and CD4+ T cells; FACS enriched TEMRA cells. The RNA input was about 0.5 to 1 ug, and it was reverse transcribed with random hexamers. One entry per CDR3 protein results from TCRdb running MiXCR on the immunoSEQ multiplex PCR reads. This table holds around 200,000 distinct CDR3 sequences, 95% found once.

What was sequenced was CD4+ T cells from PBMCs. The sequence was obtained from a human donor with multiple sclerosis. The genes are TRBV2 and TRBJ1-5, with D possibly TRBD1 on 5 matching bases. CDR3 sequence reads: CASSGQGTDQPQHF. CDR3 sequence (DNA): TGTGCCAGCAGTGGTCAGGGCACGGATCAGCCCCAGCATTTT.